This TCR beta chain comes out of a study of cytomegalovirus exposure and HLA in healthy donors. General study results and limits: A later analysis showed HLA-associated TCR beta chains outstripping equally common others in clonal expansion. An analysis done earlier found most TCR beta V segments productive about 87% or about 30% of the time.

As concerns this clone: Antigen: not known.

V trimming: 5 bases; J trimming: 4 bases; junction bases outside the gene matches: 11. The CDR3 sequence is 16 residues long. The V gene's germline CDR1 is SGHVS and CDR2 FNYEAQ. A multiplex PCR was run with 60 Vbeta primers and 13 Jbeta primers. The protocol was immunoSEQ multiplex PCR, while the TCRdb copy is restricted to in-frame clones and leaves out a portion. The data hold over 200,000 clones, with 70% to 90% observed a single time. The TCR sequence derives from a human donor in good health. Sequenced input: PBMCs. J is TRBJ1-3 and V is TRBV7-6; 7 nucleotides align to TRBD1. CDR3 coding DNA: TGTGCCAGCAGCGCCCAACAGGGGCTATCAGGAAACACCATATATTTT. Encoded protein: CASSAQQGLSGNTIYF.